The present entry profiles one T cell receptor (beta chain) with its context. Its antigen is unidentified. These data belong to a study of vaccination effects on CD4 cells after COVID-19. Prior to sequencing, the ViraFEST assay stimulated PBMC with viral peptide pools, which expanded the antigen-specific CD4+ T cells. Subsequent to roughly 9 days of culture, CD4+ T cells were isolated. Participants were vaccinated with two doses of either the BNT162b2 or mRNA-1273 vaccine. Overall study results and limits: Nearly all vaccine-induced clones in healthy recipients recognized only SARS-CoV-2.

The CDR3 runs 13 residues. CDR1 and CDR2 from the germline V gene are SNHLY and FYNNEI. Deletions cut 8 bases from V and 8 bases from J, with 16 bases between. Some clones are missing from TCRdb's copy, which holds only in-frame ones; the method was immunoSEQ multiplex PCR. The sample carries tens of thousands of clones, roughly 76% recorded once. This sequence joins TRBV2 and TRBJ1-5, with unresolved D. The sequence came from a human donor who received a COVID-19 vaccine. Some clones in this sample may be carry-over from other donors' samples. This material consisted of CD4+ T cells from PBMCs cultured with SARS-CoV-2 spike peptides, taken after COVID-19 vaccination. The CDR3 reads CASAGSESKPQHF. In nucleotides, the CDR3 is TGTGCCAGCGCCGGGTCTGAATCTAAGCCCCAGCATTTT.